This T cell receptor beta chain was profiled in a study of blood T cell repertoires in COVID-19 (dated by TCRdb to 2019 to 2021). With respect to the entire study: Collaborator samples came from the United States, Italy and Spain and covered acute and convalescent phases of COVID-19. A de-identified subject ID, COVID-19 status, age in years and sex were almost always included in the sample metadata. The prospective study material was composed of cDNA or gDNA derived from T cells, B-cell-depleted T cells, or PBMCs. HLA class I and class II types, where available, came from metadata supplied by the sample provider rather than from assay-based typing. The repertoires were made available in a free public database intended to serve as a resource for research on the immune response to SARS-CoV-2. The samples were drawn from two sources: the first 160 participants of the ongoing ImmuneRACE study, and about 1,300 subjects contributed by 6 global collaborators. Deeply sampled blood TCRbeta repertoires from subjects exposed to, actively infected with, or recovered from COVID-19 were included in the dataset.

TCRbeta CDR3 regions were amplified from genomic DNA by means of the immunoSEQ Assay, a bias-controlled multiplex PCR. As for the authors' bioinformatics: The number of nucleated cells in each sample was estimated from the amplification of reference gene primers within the assay. To quantify the absolute abundance of each unique TCRbeta CDR3 rearrangement, sequence reads were collapsed and filtered. Productive Simpson clonality was computed per sample as the square root of Simpson's diversity index over productive rearrangements. Not all clones reach the TCRdb copy of this immuneACCESS table, which keeps in-frame sequences only. Checked studies attribute under half of the gap to unresolved V genes and leave the rest unexplained. V and J calls and clone size are copied from that table; D and trimming were computed from the DNA. The sample data list 300,000 to 400,000 clones, and 87% of these were observed just once. In total, the top ten clones hold approximately 2.5% of the sample.

About this clone: Which antigen it targets is not known. Base qualities were left out, and no much larger clone turns up one base away.

Points the paper makes about the study in general: The quantity of clinical and demographic metadata differed by source and by participant and was supplied without curation.

The cysteine opens and the phenylalanine closes a CDR3 of 13 amino acids. Only the CDR3 region is kept as DNA, spanning 39 bases read in frame from base 1. Trimmed from V: 6 bases; trimmed from J: 1 base; junction bases lacking a gene match: 1. CDR1 and CDR2, looked up from the germline V gene (reference sequence), are LNHDA and SQIVND. One collaborating source in Seattle enrolled patients during active infection and followed them longitudinally through the course of disease. Whole blood was collected in K2EDTA tubes by collaborating institutions according to the institutions' own protocols. For TCRbeta analysis, collaborators shipped samples in one of three forms: frozen whole blood, isolated PBMCs, or DNA extracted from either of those sample types.

The V gene is TRBV19 and the J gene is TRBJ1-2, with 8 central nucleotides matching TRBD1. The source is a woman aged 55-69 years with COVID-19, enrolled during active disease. Sequencing was carried out using peripheral blood. CDR3 sequence: CASRDRVNYGYTF. The nucleotide sequence reads TGTGCCAGTAGGGACAGGGTTAACTATGGCTACACCTTC.